These 20 T cell receptor beta chains originate from one sample sequenced in a study of persistence of HIV-infected CD4 T cells. This was the immunoSEQ version 4 assay in survey mode. Profiling relied on immunoSEQ multiplex PCR, and the TCRdb table lists in-frame clones only, not all of them. The sample lists 6,000 to 9,500 clones, 60% to 70% occurring once. The stimulus was lysate of CMV-infected fibroblasts, around 10 ug/mL. Sorting of responding CD4+ T cells relied on upregulated CD40 ligand together with CD69. These TCRs' antigens remain unknown. Material: CD4+ T cells sorted from PBMCs after 18-hour stimulation, obtained from a patient who received antiretroviral therapy. These receptors were taken from an adult man with HIV who was CMV-seropositive.

The CDR3 sequence is CASSQDAAGTPDTQYF. CDR3 nucleotide sequence: TGCGCCAGCAGCCAAGATGCAGCGGGGACTCCAGATACGCAGTATTTT. V gene TRBV4-3 combines with J gene TRBJ2-3; 7 bases match TRBD2. The trim removed 0 bases at V and 4 bases at J, leaving 7 bases unmatched. In germline, CDR1 is LGHNA, CDR2 YSLEER. The CDR3 is made up of 16 amino acids.

This clone was seen more than once but under ten times. The chain carries TRBV2 and TRBJ2-5; TRBD2 matches 9 bases. J gave up 7 bases and V 7 bases, and 7 bases lay outside the gene matches. CDR3 length equals 13 residues. Germline loops: CDR1 SNHLY, CDR2 FYNNEI. The CDR3 region is CASIKTSGGTQYF. For the CDR3, the DNA is TGTGCCAGCATTAAGACTAGCGGAGGGACCCAGTACTTC.

This chain connects TRBV10-3 to TRBJ2-1; 9 bases fit TRBD1. CDR1 is ENHRY, CDR2 SYGVKD, per germline. This CDR3 contains 14 residues. V lost 5 bases, J lost 7 bases, and 6 bases stayed unmatched. CDR3 in DNA: TGTGCCATCAGTCCGGGACAGGGTTGGAATGAGCAGTTCTTC. Amino acids: CAISPGQGWNEQFF.

This clone occurred a few times. V and J are TRBV5-5 and TRBJ1-4; a possible D gene is TRBD1 (6 bases). Germline loops: CDR1 SGHKS, CDR2 YYEKEE (reference sequence). The CDR3 length is 14 residues. Trimming removed 0 bases at V and 6 bases at J, with 9 bases between. CDR3 DNA: TGTGCCAGCAGCTTGGTGTCAGGGGATGAAAAACTGTTTTTT. It codes for CASSLVSGDEKLFF.

V and J are TRBV7-2 and TRBJ2-1, with D perhaps given as TRBD1 or TRBD2 (5 bases each). Looked up from germline, CDR1 is SGHTA and CDR2 is FQGNSA. Trimming removed 6 bases from V and 5 bases from J, with 20 bases in between. This CDR3 has 16 residues. This CDR3 reads CASRTGTGRGHNEQFF. DNA of the CDR3: TGTGCCAGCAGAACCGGGACCGGAAGGGGCCACAATGAGCAGTTCTTC.

The chain carries TRBV6-5 and TRBJ1-2, with D perhaps matching TRBD1 (6 bases). This CDR3 is 13 amino acids long. Trimming took off 6 bases at V and 3 bases at J, with 11 bases between the two ends. Germline V gene lookup returns CDR1 MNHEY and CDR2 SVGAGI. CDR3 bases: TGTGCCAGCAGCCCGGACAGCTACTATGGCTACACCTTC. It encodes CASSPDSYYGYTF.

J is TRBJ1-5 and V is TRBV4-1, with D possibly being TRBD1 (5 bases). The germline gives CDR1 MGHRA, CDR2 YSYEKL. There are 16 residues in the CDR3. V lost 5 bases and J 7 bases, leaving 21 bases between the germline ends. The CDR3 here is CASSGTGASPAQPQHF. Here the CDR3 DNA reads TGCGCCAGCAGCGGAACCGGGGCCAGCCCAGCACAGCCCCAGCATTTT.

V gene TRBV7-6 combines with J gene TRBJ2-7; maybe TRBD2 (6 bases). Germline lookup yields CDR1 SGHVS and CDR2 FNYEAQ. V gave up 0 bases and J gave up 2 bases, with 14 bases separating them. The length of the CDR3 is 16 residues. DNA of the CDR3: TGTGCCAGCAGCTTAGCGTCGACTAGTCCTCCCTACGAGCAGTACTTC. It is translated as CASSLASTSPPYEQYF.

In the case of this clone: This CDR3 is also generated by other DNA sequences in the sample. CDR3 residues: CASSLVGGQGYEQYF. CDR3 coding DNA: TGCGCCAGCAGCTTGGTTGGGGGACAGGGGTACGAGCAGTACTTC. The chain is built from TRBV5-1 and TRBJ2-7; TRBD1 matches 10 bases. Per the germline V gene, CDR1 is SGHRS and CDR2 is YFSETQ. The CDR3 sequence is 15 residues long. With 0 bases clipped from V and 4 bases from J, the junction kept 4 bases outside the gene matches.

This chain joins TRBV7-9 and TRBJ1-4; TRBD1 agrees at 7 bases. This CDR3 is 16 amino acids long. The ends lost 5 bases at V and 0 bases at J; junction bases unmatched: 6. CDR1 and CDR2 from the germline V gene are SEHNR and FQNEAQ (reference sequence). The CDR3 is CASSPTGVATNEKLFF. In DNA form, the CDR3 reads TGTGCCAGCAGCCCTACAGGGGTTGCAACTAATGAAAAACTGTTTTTT.

The V call is TRBV24-1, the J call TRBJ2-5, with D possibly matching TRBD2 (7 bases). This CDR3 contains 14 residues. Trimming cost V 4 bases and J 5 bases, with 13 bases left between them. Looked up from germline, CDR1 is KGHDR and CDR2 is SFDVKD. The CDR3 DNA reads as TGTGCCACCAGTGAGGGGGGGCTGTCGGAGACCCAGTACTTC. Amino acids: CATSEGGLSETQYF.

The V gene is TRBV5-1, the J gene TRBJ2-1; 9 bases are a match to TRBD2. CDR3 length: 17 residues. CDR1 is SGHRS, CDR2 YFSETQ, per germline. V lost 6 bases, J lost 8 bases, and 18 bases stayed unmatched. The CDR3 DNA is TGCGCCAGCACCCTGGGATCCAGCGCGGGAGGGTTGGATGAGCAGTTCTTC. Encoded protein: CASTLGSSAGGLDEQFF.

The chain recombines TRBV2 with TRBJ2-7, with D possibly TRBD2 on 5 matching bases. With 6 bases removed from V and 6 bases from J, the gap between germline ends came to 21 bases. Germline values: CDR1 SNHLY, CDR2 FYNNEI. This CDR3 contains 15 residues. CDR3 region: CASRRSEAGILEQYF. The CDR3 DNA reads TGTGCCAGCAGGAGATCTGAGGCCGGGATTCTCGAGCAGTACTTC.

CDR3 bases: TGTGCCAGTAGTACCTTAAGAACGGGTTTGAGCAATCAGCCCCAGCATTTT. Translation gives CASSTLRTGLSNQPQHF. The chain couples TRBV19 to TRBJ1-5, with unresolved D. Germline lookup yields CDR1 LNHDA and CDR2 SQIVND (reference sequence). The length of the CDR3 is 17 residues. V lost 4 bases and J lost 1, with 17 bases in between.

This clone was seen a few times. The junction and the germline gene differ at one end; a read error may be behind it. The V call is TRBV7-7, the J call TRBJ2-2; TRBD2 matches 9 bases. The CDR3 is 15 residues long. CDR1 SSHAT and CDR2 FNYEAQ come from the germline V gene (reference sequence). CDR3: CASSLILAGTGELFF. CDR3 sequence (DNA): TGTGCTAGCAGCTTAATTCTAGCGGGGACCGGGGAGCTGTTTTTT.

This clone is medium-sized in the sample. The V and J genes are TRBV7-8 and TRBJ1-3; D is unclear. Trimming pared 3 bases from V and 1 base from J, leaving 10 bases between. CDR1 is SGHVS and CDR2 is FQNEAQ in the germline V gene. This CDR3 spans 15 amino acids. The CDR3 sequence: CASSFEGRSGNTIYF. The DNA for the CDR3 is TGTGCCAGCAGCTTCGAGGGAAGATCTGGAAACACCATATATTTT.

This clone was seen once. The chain joins TRBV6-2 or TRBV6-3 to TRBJ1-1; D is undetermined. Germline-derived CDR1 and CDR2 are MNHEY and SVGEGT. The CDR3 extends over 14 amino acids. Trimming left V 7 bases short and J 0 bases short, with 12 bases between. CDR3 sequence (DNA): TGTGCCAGCACCCCGCCTCTCATGAACACTGAAGCTTTCTTT. Amino acids: CASTPPLMNTEAFF.

The V call is TRBV3-1 (or the pseudogene TRBV3-2), the J call TRBJ2-7, with 9 bases fitting TRBD1. Germline trimming cut 4 bases from V and 4 bases from J; bases unmatched to any gene: 8. The CDR3 length is 15 residues. Germline CDR1 and CDR2: LGHDT and YNNKEL (reference sequence). The DNA of the CDR3 is TGTGCCAGCAGCCCAGACAGGGGGGTTAGATACGAGCAGTACTTC. Amino acids: CASSPDRGVRYEQYF.

CDR3 coding DNA: TGTGCCAGCAGCTCCAATCGGGACTCAAAAGACGAGCAGTACTTC. Residues: CASSSNRDSKDEQYF. The chain is built from TRBV7-2 and TRBJ2-7, with a tentative D call TRBD2 (6 bases). The germline V and J ends were trimmed by 4 bases and 5 bases, with 18 bases remaining between them. Germline loops: CDR1 SGHTA, CDR2 FQGNSA. This CDR3 has 15 residues.

V and J are TRBV5-1 and TRBJ2-7; D is possibly TRBD1 (5 bases). Germline CDR1 is SGHRS and CDR2 is YFSETQ. This CDR3 region has 15 residues. V lost 1 base and J 0 bases, leaving 11 bases between the germline ends. CDR3 DNA: TGCGCCAGCAGCTTGACAGGATTCAGCTCCTACGAGCAGTACTTC. Its protein is CASSLTGFSSYEQYF.